This entry lists 22 T cell receptor beta chains sequenced from one sample in a study of T cell repertoires in aging, cancer and after chemotherapy. A mixed TRB-A/B primer pool amplified rearranged TRB by multiplex touch-down PCR. TCRdb analysed the multiplex PCR reads with MiXCR anew, one entry per CDR3 protein. This sample has about 7,900 distinct CDR3 sequences; 35% to 45% occur once, and the top ten carry over 9%. The template was genomic DNA from peripheral blood, not RNA. The sequencing input was blood. All receptors derive from a human donor with a solid tumor.

This clonotype was found a few times. The CDR3 DNA follows: TGTGCCAGCAGTTACGGACTGGGGACCGGGGAGCTGTTTTTT. Translation gives CASSYGLGTGELFF. The rearrangement uses TRBV6-5 and TRBJ2-2, with D possibly matching TRBD2 (5 bases). This CDR3 spans 14 amino acids. CDR1 is MNHEY and CDR2 is SVGAGI in the germline V gene. V gave up 2 bases and J gave up 5 bases, with 9 bases separating them.

This clonotype is deemed medium-sized. The chain has TRBV12-3 or TRBV12-4 and TRBJ2-1; D not resolved. The V and J ends lost 3 bases and 6 bases respectively, with 6 bases between them. The CDR3 contains 12 residues. CDR3 sequence reads: CASSFPGNEQFF. CDR3 nucleotide sequence: TGTGCCAGCAGTTTCCCAGGCAATGAGCAGTTCTTC.

This chain links TRBV4-3 with TRBJ2-7, with 9 bases lining up with TRBD1. The CDR3 loop spans 14 amino acids. The trim removed 3 bases at V and 5 bases at J, leaving 5 bases unmatched. The germline gives CDR1 LGHNA, CDR2 YSLEER. The CDR3 is CASSQPGQGNEQYF. The CDR3 DNA reads as TGCGCCAGCAGCCAGCCGGGACAGGGAAACGAGCAGTACTTC.

The chain links TRBV5-1 to TRBJ2-6; D is unclear. V was clipped by 0 bases and J by 0 bases, with 1 base between them. Looked up from germline, CDR1 is SGHRS and CDR2 is YFSETQ. The CDR3 sequence is 14 residues long. For the CDR3, the DNA is TGCGCCAGCAGCTTGGACTCTGGGGCCAACGTCCTGACTTTC. Encoded protein: CASSLDSGANVLTF.

The chain is built from TRBV19 and TRBJ2-7; a possible D gene is TRBD1 (5 bases). The CDR3 covers 14 residues. With 4 bases removed from V and 2 bases from J, the gap between germline ends came to 12 bases. Germline V gene sequence: CDR1 LNHDA, CDR2 SQIVND (reference sequence). In nucleotides, the CDR3 is TGTGCCAGTAGTACGTCGCTGACAGCCTACGAGCAGTACTTC. Translated, it gives CASSTSLTAYEQYF.

Concerning this clonotype: Possible read error: a much larger clone is one base away. The chain recombines TRBV19 with TRBJ2-2, with D possibly TRBD2 on 5 matching bases. Germline CDR1 and CDR2: LNHDA and SQIVND (reference sequence). V was trimmed by 7 bases and J by 7 bases, leaving 13 bases between them. The CDR3 extends over 13 amino acids. The CDR3 is CASNSGSDGELFF. CDR3 in DNA: TGTGCCAGTAATTCGGGGTCGGACGGGGAGCTGTTTTTT.

This clonotype showed up just a few times. The J gene is TRBJ2-7, the V gene TRBV12-3 or TRBV12-4; weak D call: TRBD1 (6 bases). V was trimmed by 2 bases and J by 5 bases, leaving 16 bases between them. This CDR3 spans 15 amino acids. This chain's CDR3 is CASSLSQGLFNEQYF. The CDR3 DNA reads TGTGCCAGCAGTTTATCGCAGGGGCTCTTTAACGAGCAGTACTTC.

By proportion, this clonotype is medium-sized. The chain has TRBV11-3 and TRBJ1-1; 7 bases align to TRBD1. This CDR3 region has 11 residues. Germline loops: CDR1 SGHNT, CDR2 YENEEA. The junction had 4 bases not matched to a gene; V was cut back by 5 bases and J by 10 bases. The CDR3 protein is CASSPGQTAFF. The CDR3 nucleotides are TGTGCCAGCAGCCCGGGACAGACAGCTTTCTTT. Based on the CDR3 plus reference TRBV11-3 and TRBJ1-1, the full variable domain is EAGVVQSPRYKIIEKKQPVAFWCNPISGHNTLYWYLQNLGQGPELLIRYENEEAVDDSQLPKDRFSAERLKGVDSTLKIQPAELGDSAVYLCASSPGQTAFFGQGTRLTVV.

This chain links TRBV5-6 with TRBJ2-3; no definite D call. CDR3 length: 15 amino acids. Germline V lookup: CDR1 SGHDT, CDR2 YYEEEE. Trimming took off 2 bases at V and 4 bases at J, with 14 bases between the two ends. CDR3 protein: CASSFAPAHSDTQYF. The DNA of the CDR3 is TGTGCCAGCAGCTTTGCGCCTGCTCACTCAGATACGCAGTATTTT. The full variable domain, with the rest looked up from reference TRBV5-6 and TRBJ2-3, is DAGVTQSPTHLIKTRGQQVTLRCSPKSGHDTVSWYQQALGQGPQFIFQYYEEEERQRGNFPDRFSGHQFPNYSSELNVNALLLGDSALYLCASSFAPAHSDTQYFGPGTRLTVL.

This clonotype ranks as medium-sized. Germline is not matched at one junction end, which may reflect a read error. This sequence joins TRBV29-1 and TRBJ1-2; a possible D gene is TRBD1 (5 bases). There are 11 residues in the CDR3. CDR1 and CDR2 (germline): SQVTM, ANQGSEA. CDR3 protein: CSGLWGGQGCF. The CDR3, as DNA: TGCAGCGGCCTTTGGGGAGGGCAGGGCTGCTTC.

This chain joins TRBV11-3 and TRBJ2-5, with D hard to call. CDR1 is SGHNT, CDR2 YENEEA, per germline. The CDR3 has 19 residues. Trimming removed 2 bases from V and 2 bases from J, with 24 bases in between. CDR3 sequence reads: CASSLPWRKPLRNQETQYF. The CDR3 nucleotides are TGTGCCAGCAGCTTACCGTGGCGGAAACCGCTACGGAATCAAGAGACCCAGTACTTC.

This clonotype was counted between two and nine times. The chain employs TRBV11-3 and TRBJ2-1, with 8 bases that match TRBD1. Germline V gene sequence: CDR1 SGHNT, CDR2 YENEEA. Trimming took 6 bases from V and 3 from J; bases not matched to a gene: 13. This CDR3 spans 17 amino acids. CDR3: CASSYSPAGGIYNEQFF. CDR3 coding DNA: TGTGCCAGCAGTTACTCCCCGGCAGGGGGCATCTACAATGAGCAGTTCTTC.

V is TRBV6-5 and J is TRBJ1-1; 7 nucleotides align to TRBD1. Per germline, CDR1 MNHEY and CDR2 SVGAGI. V lost 2 bases, J lost 3 bases, and 6 bases stayed unmatched. CDR3 length: 15 amino acids. The CDR3 reads CASSYLAQGDTEAFF. The CDR3 DNA reads as TGTGCCAGCAGTTACCTTGCGCAGGGGGACACTGAAGCTTTCTTT.

The genes are TRBV6-1 and TRBJ2-5, with D tentatively TRBD2 (5 bases). The germline gives CDR1 MNHNS, CDR2 SASEGT. The germline V and J ends were trimmed by 4 bases and 2 bases, with 11 bases remaining between them. The CDR3 runs 14 residues. The chain's CDR3 is CASSVGASQETQYF. For the CDR3, the DNA is TGTGCCAGCAGTGTGGGAGCTTCTCAAGAGACCCAGTACTTC.

In its sample, this clonotype is medium-sized. This CDR3 is CSGRQGDEQFF. For the CDR3, the DNA is TGCAGCGGACGACAGGGGGATGAGCAGTTCTTC. This chain uses TRBV29-1 with TRBJ2-1; 9 positions agree with TRBD1. After removal of 7 bases from V and 8 bases from J, the junction contained 3 bases not matched to a gene. From germline, CDR1 is SQVTM and CDR2 ANQGSEA. The CDR3 contains 11 residues.

The chain recombines TRBV19 with TRBJ2-7; D gene unclear. V lost 9 bases, J lost 0 bases, and 12 bases lay in between. Germline V gives CDR1 LNHDA, CDR2 SQIVND (reference sequence). The CDR3 loop spans 13 amino acids. The CDR3 DNA reads as TGTGCCAGCACTCCCAGGAGCTCCTACGAGCAGTACTTC. Protein sequence: CASTPRSSYEQYF.

The J gene is TRBJ2-7, the V gene TRBV27, with 10 bases identical to TRBD2. CDR1 MNHEY and CDR2 SMNVEV come from the germline V gene (reference sequence). V lost 5 bases and J lost 2; bases outside the gene matches: 6. This CDR3 spans 15 amino acids. CDR3 sequence: CASSTSSGGTYEQYF. The CDR3 DNA reads TGTGCCAGCAGTACAAGTAGCGGGGGGACCTACGAGCAGTACTTC.

Here the CDR3 DNA reads TGTGCCAGCAGTCGGGACACCGCTGAAGCTTTCTTT. This codes for CASSRDTAEAFF. The chain is built from TRBV6-5 and TRBJ1-1; tentative D call: TRBD1 (6 bases). Trimming removed 5 bases from V and 6 bases from J, with 10 bases in between. The CDR3 totals 12 residues. Germline CDR1 reads MNHEY; CDR2 reads SVGAGI.

J is TRBJ1-2 and V is TRBV11-3, with no clear D. The CDR3 is made up of 16 amino acids. V lost 5 bases, J lost 3 bases, and 19 bases lay in between. Germline CDR1 and CDR2: SGHNT and YENEEA. The CDR3, as DNA: TGTGCCAGCAGCCTCACCGCCTGGGCTTCCTACTATGGCTACACCTTC. Translated, it gives CASSLTAWASYYGYTF.

This sequence joins TRBV19 and TRBJ2-7, with 9 nucleotides matching TRBD1. Germline V gene lookup returns CDR1 LNHDA and CDR2 SQIVND (reference sequence). This CDR3 region has 14 residues. Trimming removed 3 bases from V and 6 bases from J; junction bases left unmatched: 6. CDR3 region: CASSIQTDRGEQYF. CDR3 bases: TGTGCCAGTAGTATTCAGACGGACAGGGGCGAGCAGTACTTC.

A few counts support this clonotype. The chain is built from TRBV18 and TRBJ2-6; maybe TRBD1 (7 bases). V was cut by 0 bases and J by 4 bases, with 19 bases left in between. This CDR3 is 19 amino acids long. CDR1 is KGHSH and CDR2 is LQKENI in the germline V gene. The CDR3 loop reads CASSPPGAQGGAGANVLTF. The CDR3 DNA sequence: TGTGCCAGCTCACCACCGGGGGCCCAGGGGGGTGCCGGGGCCAACGTCCTGACTTTC.

With regard to this clonotype: A read error may produce the germline difference seen at one junction end. The chain recombines TRBV12-3 or TRBV12-4 with TRBJ1-1; D possibly corresponds to TRBD1 (5 bases). This CDR3 is 13 amino acids long. CDR3: CATVVHLGTEAVF. CDR3 nucleotides: TGTGCCACCGTAGTGCATCTGGGGACTGAAGCTGTCTTT.